The rows below give T cell receptor beta chains drawn from one sample of a study of blood T cell repertoires in COVID-19. Sequenced by immunoSEQ multiplex PCR; TCRdb stores in-frame clones only, minus some. The repertoire includes some 150,000 clones, about 88% of them detected once, and about 2.6% sits in the top ten. Sequenced material: peripheral blood. These receptors were collected from a human donor with acute or convalescent COVID-19. The donor label of this sample is uncertain. Each CDR3 is given with its conserved first and last residue. The D gene is left open where the match is weak. The size entry is marked missing in some rows and otherwise reads once, few, many or a size class.

CSSGQGGDQPQHF,TGCAGCTCTGGACAGGGAGGCGATCAGCCCCAGCATTTT,TRBJ1-5,TRBD1,.,TRBV29-1
CASSLAGAGGYNQPQHF,TGTGCCAGCTCCCTCGCCGGGGCAGGGGGTTACAATCAGCCCCAGCATTTT,TRBJ1-5,TRBD1,.,TRBV18
CASSSGQTPNQPQHF,TGTGCCAGCAGCTCGGGACAGACCCCCAATCAGCCCCAGCATTTT,TRBJ1-5,TRBD1,.,TRBV7-2
CASSQAQAGQGSSYNSPLHF,TGCGCCAGCAGCCAAGCCCAGGCTGGGCAGGGGAGCTCCTATAATTCACCCCTCCACTTT,TRBJ1-6,.,.,TRBV4-1
CASSYVGVGYNEQFF,TGTGCCAGCAGTTACGTGGGAGTGGGGTACAATGAGCAGTTCTTC,TRBJ2-1,.,.,TRBV6-5
CASSQVLKAGSSYNEQFF,TGCGCCAGCAGCCAAGTCCTTAAAGCGGGGAGCTCCTACAATGAGCAGTTCTTC,TRBJ2-1,TRBD2,few,TRBV4-1
CANARTGATRNSPLHF,TGTGCCAACGCAAGGACAGGCGCAACTCGGAATTCACCCCTCCACTTT,TRBJ1-6,TRBD1,.,TRBV2
CASSVRQNYGYTF,TGTGCCAGCAGTGTCAGACAAAACTATGGCTACACCTTC,TRBJ1-2,.,.,TRBV4-2
CASSLDGRMQETQYF,TGTGCCAGCAGCTTAGATGGCAGAATGCAAGAGACCCAGTACTTC,TRBJ2-5,.,.,TRBV7-2
CAIAGLAGLFF,TGTGCCATCGCTGGGTTAGCGGGGTTGTTCTTC,TRBJ2-1,TRBD2,.,TRBV24-1
CASSASGTDTQYF,TGTGCTAGCAGCGCCAGCGGGACAGATACGCAGTATTTT,TRBJ2-3,.,many,TRBV7-7
CASSEYRGANYGYTF,TGTGCCAGCAGTGAATACAGGGGTGCTAACTATGGCTACACCTTC,TRBJ1-2,.,once,TRBV25-1
CASSLRPHRDNYGYTF,TGTGCCAGCAGTTTGCGCCCTCACAGAGACAACTATGGCTACACCTTC,TRBJ1-2,.,.,TRBV27
CASRRETNTEAFF,TGTGCCAGCAGGAGAGAAACGAACACTGAAGCTTTCTTT,TRBJ1-1,.,.,TRBV5-4
CASSPPSRGNAEAFF,TGTGCCAGCTCACCACCCTCCAGGGGTAACGCTGAAGCTTTCTTT,TRBJ1-1,.,.,TRBV18